Below, 9 T cell receptor beta chains from the same sample are listed, as sequenced in a study of T cell responses to AZD1222 COVID-19 vaccine listed by TCRdb under 2021. The time point label here, explained by the study, means: baseline before first vaccination. Library method: the immunoSEQ multiplex PCR assay. Not all clones reach the TCRdb copy of this immuneACCESS table, which keeps in-frame sequences only. Checked studies attribute under half of the gap to unresolved V genes and leave the rest unexplained. This sample lists 200,000 or so clones; 85% to 95% were detected once. Together, the top ten hold roughly 10% of the sample. Specimen: peripheral blood, collected on day 0 of AZD1222 vaccination. The receptors derive from an adult in good health.

Here the CDR3 reads CASSEPRDILGYGYTF. CDR3 coding DNA: TGTGCCAGCAGCGAACCCCGGGACATCCTAGGCTATGGCTACACCTTC. The rearrangement links TRBV7-9 to TRBJ1-2, with D perhaps TRBD1 (6 bases). Trimming shortened V by 5 bases and J by 4 bases, and 20 bases separated the two germline ends. CDR3 length: 16 amino acids. Germline lookup yields CDR1 SEHNR and CDR2 FQNEAQ (reference sequence). Filled out from reference TRBV7-9 and TRBJ1-2, the complete variable domain reads DTGVSQNPRHKITKRGQNVTFRCDPISEHNRLYWYRQTLGQGPEFLTYFQNEAQLEKSRLLSDRFSAERPKGSFSTLEIQRTEQGDSAMYLCASSEPRDILGYGYTFGSGTRLTVV.

The chain recombines TRBV29-1 with TRBJ1-5; D remains unclear. CDR1 and CDR2 from the germline V gene are SQVTM and ANQGSEA. V was cut by 4 bases and J by 5 bases, with 18 bases left in between. The CDR3 runs to 15 residues. CDR3 loop: CSVVSLKWVYQPQHF. The DNA for the CDR3 is TGCAGCGTTGTGTCCCTGAAGTGGGTATATCAGCCCCAGCATTTT. Looking up the rest from reference TRBV29-1 and TRBJ1-5 gives the full variable domain: SAVISQKPSRDICQRGTSLTIQCQVDSQVTMMFWYRQQPGQSLTLIATANQGSEATYESGFVIDKFPISRPNLTFSTLTVSNMSPEDSSIYLCSVVSLKWVYQPQHFGDGTRLSIL.

The chain employs TRBV11-2 and TRBJ2-3; unclear D gene. CDR3 size: 15 residues. V gave up 0 bases and J gave up 3 bases, with 10 bases separating them. Looked up from germline, CDR1 is SGHAT and CDR2 is FQNNGV. The CDR3 nucleotides read TGTGCCAGCAGCTTAGATAGGCCCAGGACAGATACGCAGTATTTT. This gives the protein CASSLDRPRTDTQYF.

The rearrangement links TRBV6-5 to TRBJ2-7, with 10 positions matching TRBD1. V shed 6 bases and J 3 bases; nucleotides not matched to a gene: 8. The germline CDR1 and CDR2 sequences are MNHEY and SVGAGI. CDR3 length: 15 residues. The CDR3 sequence: CASSKGQGLFYEQYF. The CDR3 coding sequence is TGTGCCAGCAGCAAGGGACAGGGGCTTTTCTACGAGCAGTACTTC.

The rearrangement joins TRBV3-1 (or the pseudogene TRBV3-2) to TRBJ2-7, with 8 positions matching TRBD2. V was pared by 0 bases and J by 6 bases, with 7 bases of the junction left unmatched. Germline-derived CDR1 and CDR2 are LGHDT and YNNKEL (reference sequence). This CDR3 comprises 15 residues. DNA for the CDR3: TGTGCCAGCAGCCAAGATCGGGGACTAGTGGGCGAGCAGTACTTC. Protein: CASSQDRGLVGEQYF.

J is TRBJ1-1 and V is TRBV29-1, with a tentative D call TRBD1 (5 bases). Germline CDR1 reads SQVTM; CDR2 reads ANQGSEA. V lost 4 bases and J lost 2, with 11 bases in between. This CDR3 comprises 13 residues. In DNA form, the CDR3 reads TGCAGCGTTGGGCAGGGCCCTAACACTGAAGCTTTCTTT. Translated, it gives CSVGQGPNTEAFF.

The chain recombines TRBV18 with TRBJ1-5; D gene ambiguous. This CDR3 contains 14 residues. V was trimmed by 3 bases and J by 1 base, leaving 7 bases between them. Germline-derived CDR1 and CDR2 are KGHSH and LQKENI. CDR3 nucleotides: TGTGCCAGCTCACCTCTGGGAAGCAATCAGCCCCAGCATTTT. It specifies CASSPLGSNQPQHF. Supplemented by reference TRBV18 and TRBJ1-5, the full variable domain reads NAGVMQNPRHLVRRRGQEARLRCSPMKGHSHVYWYRQLPEEGLKFMVYLQKENIIDESGMPKERFSAEFPKEGPSILRIQQVVRGDSAAYFCASSPLGSNQPQHFGDGTRLSIL.

The gene calls are TRBV7-9 and TRBJ1-2, with a possible D match to TRBD1 (5 bases). The CDR3 sequence is 14 residues long. From germline, CDR1 is SEHNR and CDR2 FQNEAQ (reference sequence). V was shortened by 5 bases and J by 0 bases, with 10 bases between the two germline ends. CDR3 coding DNA: TGTGCCAGCAGCCAACGACAGACTAACTATGGCTACACCTTC. Translation gives CASSQRQTNYGYTF.

The chain links TRBV4-2 to TRBJ2-4, with D perhaps assigned TRBD1 or TRBD2 (5 bases each). Looked up from germline, CDR1 is LGHNA and CDR2 is YNFKEQ. The V end lost 0 bases, the J end lost 6 bases, and 15 bases lay between the germline ends. The CDR3 is 16 amino acids. This CDR3 reads CASSQDLSAGGNIQYF. The CDR3 region has the DNA TGTGCCAGCAGCCAAGACCTTTCTGCTGGGGGAAACATTCAGTACTTC.